A single sample is the source of the 25 T cell receptor beta chains below, sequenced in a study of metastatic and nonmetastatic thyroid tumors. The entire patient cohort was treatment-naive prior to thyroid surgery. With MiXCR, TCRdb called clones anew from the PCR reads. Of fewer than 100,000 clones listed, around 14% are singletons. The sample was blood. Receptor source: a female donor with papillary thyroid cancer or a benign thyroid nodule (not recorded which). Some clones in this sample may be carry-over from other donors' samples.

The chain links TRBV20-1 to TRBJ2-1; 12 bases match TRBD2. Germline-derived CDR1 and CDR2 are DFQATT and SNEGSKA (reference sequence). This CDR3 spans 18 amino acids. Trimming took 1 base from V and 5 from J; bases not matched to a gene: 12. CDR3 residues: CSARAPSGRAKVNNEQFF. In DNA form, the CDR3 reads TGCAGTGCTAGAGCCCCTAGCGGGAGGGCAAAGGTCAACAATGAGCAGTTCTTC.

Comments on this clone: This may come from a read error, since a much larger clone is one base off. The same CDR3 is also encoded by other DNA sequences in this sample. The J gene is TRBJ1-2, the V gene TRBV7-2, with D hard to call. CDR1 and CDR2 (germline): SGHTA, FQGNSA. This CDR3 is built from 13 residues. The CDR3: CASSSYMSYGYTF. For the CDR3, the DNA is TGTGCCAGTAGCTCATACATGTCCTATGGATACACCTTC.

This clone has a count of ten or more. CDR3 nucleotides: TGTGCCAGCAGTTCCCATACCCGTTCTCGGGGGACCCGAGGAAATGAGCAGTTCTTC. Amino acids: CASSSHTRSRGTRGNEQFF. The rearrangement uses TRBV28 and TRBJ2-1, with D possibly matching TRBD2 (6 bases). The CDR3 has 19 amino acids. Germline-derived CDR1 and CDR2 are MDHEN and SYDVKM. Trimming pared 4 bases from V and 7 bases from J, leaving 29 bases between.

This clone was detected ten times or more. The chain couples TRBV12-3 or TRBV12-4 to TRBJ2-1, with D unclear. Trimming cost V 1 base and J 6 bases, with 7 bases left between them. The CDR3 is made up of 13 amino acids. The CDR3 DNA is TGTGCCAGCAGTTTAGACGGCCCCAATGAGCAGTTCTTC. It is translated as CASSLDGPNEQFF.

This clone was found many times. This chain links TRBV12-3 or TRBV12-4 with TRBJ1-2; D possibly corresponds to TRBD1 (6 bases). Trimming removed 9 bases from V and 4 bases from J, with 9 bases in between. This CDR3 region has 11 residues. CDR3 bases: TGTGCCAGTACAGGGCTCTATGGCTACACCTTC. Amino acid sequence: CASTGLYGYTF.

This clone was found a few times. One end of the junction varies from germline; a read error may be responsible. The chain combines TRBV6-1 with TRBJ1-2; D is unclear. CDR1 MNHNS and CDR2 SASEGT come from the germline V gene. This CDR3 has 12 residues. This CDR3 is CASSDPSTNYNF. CDR3 bases: TGTGCCAGCAGCGACCCCAGCACTAACTACAACTTC.

This clone was counted many times. The chain joins TRBV7-8 to TRBJ2-2; D remains unclear. Germline V gives CDR1 SGHVS, CDR2 FQNEAQ. Trimming removed 3 bases at V and 7 bases at J, with 3 bases between. The CDR3 is made up of 11 amino acids. CDR3 sequence: CASSLDGELFF. In nucleotides, the CDR3 is TGTGCCAGCAGCTTGGACGGGGAGCTGTTTTTT.

This clone came up many times. This sequence joins TRBV11-2 and TRBJ2-5, with unresolved D. V was cut by 5 bases and J by 3 bases, with 10 bases left in between. Germline assignment: CDR1 SGHAT and CDR2 FQNNGV. The CDR3 has 13 residues. CDR3 nucleotide sequence: TGTGCCAGCAGCCCACGATTTAAAGAGACCCAGTACTTC. Protein product: CASSPRFKETQYF.

The sample holds many counts of this clone. J is TRBJ1-2 and V is TRBV5-5; 7 bases map to TRBD1. This CDR3 has 16 amino acids. Trimming cost V 0 bases and J 0 bases; bases outside gene matches: 5. Germline V gene sequence: CDR1 SGHKS, CDR2 YYEKEE (reference sequence). CDR3 in DNA: TGTGCCAGCAGCTTGGAGGGGGCGTGGACTAACTATGGCTACACCTTC. It codes for CASSLEGAWTNYGYTF.

This clone was seen ten or more times. The V and J genes are TRBV7-2 and TRBJ1-2; D gene ambiguous. The CDR3 loop spans 16 amino acids. Germline CDR1 is SGHTA and CDR2 is FQGNSA. V shed 0 bases and J shed 5 bases, with 16 bases lying between them. The CDR3 protein is CASSLAYSLKGYGYTF. CDR3 DNA: TGTGCCAGCAGCTTAGCCTACAGCCTTAAGGGTTATGGCTACACCTTC.

This clone was detected many times. The gene calls are TRBV7-9 and TRBJ2-5, with D perhaps matching TRBD2 (6 bases). The CDR3 extends over 13 amino acids. The V and J ends lost 5 bases and 5 bases respectively, with 12 bases between them. CDR1 is SEHNR and CDR2 is FQNEAQ in the germline V gene (reference sequence). The CDR3 coding sequence is TGTGCCAGCAGCCCCCTGCGGGGTGAGACCCAGTACTTC. Translated: CASSPLRGETQYF.

This clone was seen a few times. Relative to the germline gene, one junction end is altered; a read error may explain this. This rearrangement joins TRBV2 to TRBJ1-2, with D tentatively TRBD1 (6 bases). Germline CDR1 is SNHLY and CDR2 is FYNNEI. The CDR3 is 14 amino acids. Here the CDR3 DNA reads TGTGCCAGCAGCCCACGGGACACACTCTATGGCTACAACTTC. This codes for CASSPRDTLYGYNF. Drawing the rest from reference TRBV2 and TRBJ1-2, the complete variable domain is EPEVTQTPSHQVTQMGQEVILRCVPISNHLYFYWYRQILGQKVEFLVSFYNNEISEKSEIFDDQFSVERPDGSNFTLKIRSTKLEDSAMYFCASSPRDTLYGYNFGSGTRLTVV.

The chain employs TRBV20-1 and TRBJ2-5; D not resolved. Between the trimmed V and J ends, which lost 0 bases and 0 bases, there was a span of 11 bases. The length of the CDR3 is 15 residues. Germline V CDR1 and CDR2: DFQATT, SNEGSKA (reference sequence). The CDR3 sequence: CSARDSAKYQETQYF. CDR3 sequence (DNA): TGCAGTGCTAGAGATTCGGCGAAGTACCAAGAGACCCAGTACTTC.

Of note for this clone: A much more abundant neighbour one base away suggests this may be a read error. Other DNA variants within this sample encode the same CDR3. The J gene is TRBJ1-2, the V gene TRBV28; possible D gene TRBD1, 6 bases. CDR3 length: 12 residues. The germline V gene encodes CDR1 MDHEN and CDR2 SYDVKM. DNA for the CDR3: TGTGCCAGCAGTAGCAGGGGATTCGGCTACACTTTC. Its protein product is CASSSRGFGYTF.

The table lists this clone with many counts. The chain recombines TRBV20-1 with TRBJ2-7, with D possibly being TRBD1 (6 bases). The CDR3 spans 11 residues. Germline V gene sequence: CDR1 DFQATT, CDR2 SNEGSKA (reference sequence). Trimming left V 6 bases short and J 3 bases short, with 9 bases between. CDR3 DNA sequence: TGCAGTGCACCCAGGGGCTACGAGCAGTACTTC. It specifies CSAPRGYEQYF.

This clone was observed many times. The chain combines TRBV24-1 with TRBJ2-3; D may be TRBD1 or TRBD2 (7 bases each). The CDR3 is made up of 18 amino acids. V lost 2 bases and J 0 bases, leaving 17 bases between the germline ends. Germline V gene sequence: CDR1 KGHDR, CDR2 SFDVKD. The CDR3 DNA reads as TGTGCCACCAGTGATTCCATACAGGGGACTACTAGCACAGATACGCAGTATTTT. It specifies CATSDSIQGTTSTDTQYF.

With regard to this clone: Given a much more abundant clone one base away, this may be a read error. V is TRBV7-9 and J is TRBJ2-5, with D possibly matching TRBD2 (6 bases). The CDR3 length is 17 residues. Germline CDR1 and CDR2: SEHNR and FQNEAQ (reference sequence). V was shortened by 2 bases and J by 5 bases, with 21 bases between the two germline ends. The CDR3 nucleotides read TGTGCCAGCAGCTTAAGGTGGACAACCTCCGGAGGGGAGACCCAGTACTTC. Residues: CASSLRWTTSGGETQYF.

In its sample, this clone is medium-sized. Different DNA sequences within this sample yield the same CDR3. The chain couples TRBV19 to TRBJ1-2, with D hard to call. This CDR3 contains 12 residues. Germline values: CDR1 LNHDA, CDR2 SQIVND (reference sequence). The ends were cut back, 3 bases at V and 4 bases at J, with 6 bases in the middle. The CDR3 sequence: CASSISVYGYTF. The CDR3 DNA is TGTGCCAGTAGTATTTCCGTCTATGGCTACACCTTC.

The sample holds a few counts of this clone. This may arise from a read error, as a much more abundant clone is one base away. This chain uses TRBV2 with TRBJ2-3; 8 nucleotides agree with TRBD1. CDR1 SNHLY and CDR2 FYNNEI come from the germline V gene. Trimming removed 7 bases from V and 3 bases from J; junction bases left unmatched: 6. The CDR3 is made up of 14 amino acids. CDR3 sequence: CASKAGGYTDTQYF. The CDR3 nucleotides read TGTGCCAGCAAGGCAGGGGGCTATACAGATACGCAGTATTTT.

This clone has at least ten counts. This chain links TRBV12-3 or TRBV12-4 with TRBJ1-4, with TRBD1 matching 7 bases. V shed 7 bases, J shed 11 bases, and the junction held 19 bases outside the gene matches. The CDR3 runs 16 residues. The CDR3 DNA is TGTGCCAGCACCCAGTCGCCGACAGGGATCTGGGGTAAACTGTTTTTT. This translates into CASTQSPTGIWGKLFF.

With respect to this clone: A read error may be the cause here, since a much bigger clone is one base away. V gene TRBV11-2 combines with J gene TRBJ1-1; TRBD1 aligns across 7 bases. Germline V gene data show CDR1 as SGHAT and CDR2 as FQNNGV. CDR3 length equals 13 residues. CDR3 residues: CASSSTGPTEASF. CDR3 sequence (DNA): TGTGCCAGCAGCTCGACAGGGCCCACTGAAGCTTCCTTT.

In this sample, this clone turned up many times. The junction departs from germline at one end; a sequencing error may be responsible. CDR3: CAISEDSRLAGERDF. CDR3 coding DNA: TGTGCCATCAGTGAGGACTCAAGACTAGCGGGAGAAAGAGACTTC. This rearrangement joins TRBV10-3 to TRBJ2-7; 12 positions match TRBD2. From germline, CDR1 is ENHRY and CDR2 SYGVKD. The CDR3 covers 15 residues.

At least ten counts were recorded for this clone. This chain links TRBV5-1 with TRBJ2-7; D remains unclear. Per germline, CDR1 SGHRS and CDR2 YFSETQ. This CDR3 has 12 amino acids. V lost 6 bases and J lost 0, with 7 bases in between. The CDR3 reads CASKADSYEQYF. The CDR3 DNA reads TGCGCCAGCAAGGCGGACTCCTACGAGCAGTACTTC.

A few counts support this clone. A much more abundant neighbour one base away suggests this may be a read error. V usage is TRBV10-3 and J usage is TRBJ2-2; D is possibly TRBD1 or TRBD2 (5 bases each). V gave up 5 bases and J gave up 0 bases, with 10 bases separating them. This CDR3 is 15 amino acids long. Germline V CDR1 and CDR2: ENHRY, SYGVKD. The CDR3 region is CAISSGTSNTGELFF. The DNA of the CDR3 is TGTGCCATCAGTTCCGGGACGTCGAACACCGGGGAGCTGTTTTTT.

This clone has at least ten counts. CDR3: CASRKIPDWIGNSGILAKNIQYF. The CDR3 DNA is TGCGCCAGCAGAAAGATCCCTGACTGGATCGGTAATAGCGGGATCCTAGCCAAAAACATTCAGTACTTC. This chain joins TRBV10-1 and TRBJ2-4; 8 bases line up with TRBD2. The length of the CDR3 is 23 residues. The trim removed 6 bases at V and 0 bases at J, leaving 28 bases unmatched. The V gene's germline CDR1 is WNHNN and CDR2 SYGVQD (reference sequence).